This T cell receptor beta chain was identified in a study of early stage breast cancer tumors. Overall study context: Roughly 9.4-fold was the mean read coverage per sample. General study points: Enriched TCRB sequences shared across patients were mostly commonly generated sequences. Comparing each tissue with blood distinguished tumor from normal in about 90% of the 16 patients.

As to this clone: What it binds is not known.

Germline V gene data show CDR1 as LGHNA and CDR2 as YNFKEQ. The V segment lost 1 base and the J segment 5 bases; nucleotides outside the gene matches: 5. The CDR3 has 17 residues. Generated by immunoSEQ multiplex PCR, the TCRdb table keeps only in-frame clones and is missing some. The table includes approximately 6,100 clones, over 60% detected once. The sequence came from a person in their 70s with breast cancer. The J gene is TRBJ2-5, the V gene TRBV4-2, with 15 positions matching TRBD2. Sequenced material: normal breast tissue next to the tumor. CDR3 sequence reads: CASSQAAGTSGGETQYF. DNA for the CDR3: TGTGCCAGCAGCCAAGCCGCCGGGACTAGCGGGGGGGAGACCCAGTACTTC.